A single sample gave rise to the 27 T cell receptor beta chains below, sequenced in a study of blood T cell repertoires in COVID-19. Sequencing was performed with immunoSEQ multiplex PCR; in TCRdb, only in-frame clones are kept and a portion is missing. The sample consists of around 470,000 clones, 89% of them appearing once. Input material: peripheral blood. These receptors all come from a man younger than 30 with COVID-19, enrolled during active disease.

V and J are TRBV19 and TRBJ1-5; possibly TRBD1 for D (5 bases). The germline V and J ends were trimmed by 6 bases and 0 bases, with 15 bases remaining between them. Germline V CDR1 and CDR2: LNHDA, SQIVND (reference sequence). CDR3 length: 16 residues. The CDR3 sequence: CASSDRGLFSNQPQHF. In DNA, the CDR3 is TGTGCCAGTAGCGATAGGGGACTTTTTAGCAATCAGCCCCAGCATTTT.

The V call is TRBV5-1, the J call TRBJ2-1; 10 nucleotides line up with TRBD1. The trim removed 2 bases at V and 9 bases at J, leaving 11 bases unmatched. This CDR3 contains 16 residues. CDR1 and CDR2 (germline): SGHRS, YFSETQ. CDR3 sequence reads: CASSFLTGGYASEQFF. The CDR3 bases are TGCGCCAGCAGCTTCTTGACAGGGGGCTATGCTAGTGAGCAGTTCTTC.

The chain has TRBV5-1 and TRBJ2-2, with 8 bases fitting TRBD2. From germline, CDR1 is SGHRS and CDR2 YFSETQ. With V trimmed by 4 bases and J by 1 base, 3 bases remained unmatched. The CDR3 has 15 amino acids. DNA for the CDR3: TGCGCCAGCAGCATTACTAGCGGGAACACCGGGGAGCTGTTTTTT. This gives the protein CASSITSGNTGELFF.

The gene calls are TRBV4-1 and TRBJ2-7; TRBD2 might be the D (5 bases). The CDR3 covers 18 residues. CDR1 and CDR2 (germline): MGHRA, YSYEKL. Trimming cost V 3 bases and J 4 bases, with 25 bases left between them. CDR3 region: CASSHLRGSGAAVYEQYF. The CDR3 nucleotides are TGCGCCAGCAGCCATTTAAGAGGTTCTGGAGCGGCGGTTTACGAGCAGTACTTC.

J is TRBJ2-7 and V is TRBV7-9; D is possibly TRBD1 (6 bases). Per the germline V gene, CDR1 is SEHNR and CDR2 is FQNEAQ (reference sequence). Trimming pared 1 base from V and 6 bases from J, leaving 19 bases between. This CDR3 comprises 16 residues. The CDR3 DNA reads TGTGCCAGCAGCTTAGGAGCACGGGACAAATGGGGCGAGCAGTACTTC. It codes for CASSLGARDKWGEQYF.

The chain is built from TRBV3-1 (or the pseudogene TRBV3-2) and TRBJ2-3; 11 positions agree with TRBD2. Germline V CDR1 and CDR2: LGHDT, YNNKEL (reference sequence). With 4 bases clipped from V and 4 bases from J, the junction kept 1 base outside the gene matches. The CDR3 runs 14 residues. CDR3 coding DNA: TGTGCCAGCAGCCCTAGCGGGGGGCCAGATACGCAGTATTTT. Translation: CASSPSGGPDTQYF.

CDR3 sequence reads: CASSSPGPYNEQFF. CDR3 in DNA: TGTGCCAGCAGCTCACCAGGGCCCTACAATGAGCAGTTCTTC. The rearrangement uses TRBV7-3 and TRBJ2-1; possibly TRBD1 for D (5 bases). The CDR3 is made up of 14 amino acids. V lost 4 bases and J lost 2, with 9 bases in between. Germline V gives CDR1 SGHTA, CDR2 FQGTGA. Variable domain in full (rest from reference TRBV7-3 and TRBJ2-1): GAGVSQTPSNKVTEKGKYVELRCDPISGHTALYWYRQSLGQGPEFLIYFQGTGAADDSGLPNDRFFAVRPEGSVSTLKIQRTERGDSAVYLCASSSPGPYNEQFFGPGTRLTVL.

CDR3 residues: CASSSGLAGPYEQYF. For the CDR3, the DNA is TGTGCCAGCAGCTCGGGACTAGCGGGGCCCTACGAGCAGTACTTC. The chain combines TRBV11-2 with TRBJ2-7, with TRBD2 matching 13 bases. Germline CDR1 SGHAT, CDR2 FQNNGV. CDR3 size: 15 residues. V lost 4 bases, J lost 2 bases, and 2 bases stayed unmatched.

This chain uses TRBV30 with TRBJ2-1; D is perhaps TRBD2 (6 bases). The germline CDR1 and CDR2 sequences are GTSNPN and SVGIG (reference sequence). With 3 bases removed from V and 3 bases from J, the gap between germline ends came to 15 bases. This CDR3 contains 15 residues. The CDR3 is CAWRAGPDGYNEQFF. The CDR3 DNA follows: TGTGCCTGGAGGGCGGGGCCTGACGGCTACAATGAGCAGTTCTTC.

The V and J genes are TRBV28 and TRBJ1-5; tentatively, D is TRBD1 (5 bases). Trimming removed 3 bases at V and 7 bases at J, with 16 bases between. Germline loops: CDR1 MDHEN, CDR2 SYDVKM. The CDR3 sequence is 15 residues long. CDR3 sequence: CASSFQRGYQQPQHF. The CDR3 nucleotides read TGTGCCAGCAGTTTCCAGCGGGGGTATCAGCAGCCCCAGCATTTT.

This clone showed up just a few times. This chain connects TRBV11-2 to TRBJ2-7, with TRBD2 as a possible D gene (5 bases). There are 12 residues in the CDR3. Per the germline V gene, CDR1 is SGHAT and CDR2 is FQNNGV. Trimming shortened V by 4 bases and J by 9 bases, and 13 bases separated the two germline ends. The CDR3 region is CASSSPGNAQYF. DNA for the CDR3: TGTGCCAGCAGCTCCCCCGGGAATGCGCAGTACTTC.

This chain connects TRBV5-1 to TRBJ2-1; 8 nucleotides agree with TRBD2. This CDR3 has 17 residues. V gave up 0 bases and J gave up 6 bases; unmatched junction bases: 11. Germline lookup yields CDR1 SGHRS and CDR2 YFSETQ. In nucleotides, the CDR3 is TGCGCCAGCAGCTTGGTTAGCGGGATGCCCTCGGGCAATGAGCAGTTCTTC. This gives the protein CASSLVSGMPSGNEQFF. Drawing the rest from reference TRBV5-1 and TRBJ2-1, the complete variable domain is KAGVTQTPRYLIKTRGQQVTLSCSPISGHRSVSWYQQTPGQGLQFLFEYFSETQRNKGNFPGRFSGRQFSNSRSEMNVSTLELGDSALYLCASSLVSGMPSGNEQFFGPGTRLTVL.

This chain connects TRBV4-1 to TRBJ2-2; 11 nucleotides align to TRBD1. The J segment lost 4 bases and the V segment lost 3 bases, leaving 4 bases of the junction unmatched. CDR3 length equals 16 residues. Germline CDR1 MGHRA, CDR2 YSYEKL. The CDR3 protein is CASSHGQGAITGELFF. The CDR3 nucleotides read TGCGCCAGCAGCCACGGACAGGGGGCCATCACCGGGGAGCTGTTTTTT.

CDR3 sequence (DNA): TGTGCCAGCAATAGAGGCGGGGGGAACACCGGGGAGCTGTTTTTT. Amino acid sequence: CASNRGGGNTGELFF. The chain uses TRBV7-2 and TRBJ2-2; 7 bases align to TRBD2. V was clipped by 7 bases and J by 1 base; unmatched bases: 6. CDR3 size: 15 residues. CDR1 is SGHTA, CDR2 FQGNSA, per germline.

The rearrangement uses TRBV19 and TRBJ2-2; D uncertain. The CDR3 is made up of 16 amino acids. The V end was cut by 1 base, the J end by 1 base, with 10 bases between. CDR1 and CDR2 from the germline V gene are LNHDA and SQIVND (reference sequence). The DNA for the CDR3 is TGTGCCAGTAGTATAGCCGCCGCAGGGAACACCGGGGAGCTGTTTTTT. As protein: CASSIAAAGNTGELFF.

CDR3 sequence reads: CASSLRLRGTGGFEQYF. The CDR3 DNA reads as TGTGCCAGCAGCTTAAGGCTGAGGGGGACAGGGGGTTTTGAGCAGTACTTC. The rearrangement links TRBV5-6 to TRBJ2-7; TRBD1 matches at 11 bases. Trimming at V came to 2 bases and at J to 7 bases, leaving 14 bases not matched to a gene. This CDR3 is built from 17 residues. CDR1 and CDR2 from the germline V gene are SGHDT and YYEEEE.

The rearrangement uses TRBV5-1 and TRBJ2-3, with 8 bases identical to TRBD1. The CDR3 extends over 16 amino acids. The germline V gene has CDR1 SGHRS and CDR2 YFSETQ. V lost 3 bases, J lost 1 base, and 7 bases stayed unmatched. The CDR3: CASSSPGGAGTDTQYF. CDR3 bases: TGCGCCAGCAGCTCCCCAGGGGGCGCCGGCACAGATACGCAGTATTTT. Variable domain in full (rest from reference TRBV5-1 and TRBJ2-3): KAGVTQTPRYLIKTRGQQVTLSCSPISGHRSVSWYQQTPGQGLQFLFEYFSETQRNKGNFPGRFSGRQFSNSRSEMNVSTLELGDSALYLCASSSPGGAGTDTQYFGPGTRLTVL.

The chain has TRBV2 and TRBJ2-1, with TRBD1 as a possible D gene (6 bases). The CDR3 is 13 amino acids. Trimming pared 6 bases from V and 7 bases from J, leaving 13 bases between. CDR1 SNHLY and CDR2 FYNNEI come from the germline V gene. The CDR3 bases are TGTGCCAGCAGGCCACAGGGCCTTAATGAGCAGTTCTTC. It specifies CASRPQGLNEQFF.

CDR3 nucleotide sequence: TGTGCCAGCAGTGAAAGGGAGAACTATGGCTACACCTTC. Translation gives CASSERENYGYTF. V usage is TRBV6-1 and J usage is TRBJ1-2; D is uncertain. The CDR3 is 13 residues long. The germline V and J ends were trimmed by 2 bases and 2 bases, with 6 bases remaining between them. Germline CDR1 is MNHNS and CDR2 is SASEGT.

The chain uses TRBV3-1 (or the pseudogene TRBV3-2) and TRBJ1-2; D gene ambiguous. The CDR3 is made up of 12 amino acids. The V gene lost 0 bases and the J gene lost 7 bases, with 6 bases spanning the gap. CDR1 LGHDT and CDR2 YNNKEL come from the germline V gene (reference sequence). CDR3 in amino acids: CASSQEASGYTF. The CDR3 DNA is TGTGCCAGCAGCCAAGAGGCTTCTGGCTACACCTTC.

The genes are TRBV12-5 and TRBJ2-1; a weak D match, TRBD2 (5 bases). V lost 2 bases, J lost 2 bases, and 10 bases lay in between. Germline CDR1 LGHNT, CDR2 FRNRAP. CDR3 length equals 15 residues. The CDR3 reads CASGLKRVTYNEQFF. Here the CDR3 DNA reads TGTGCTAGTGGTTTGAAGAGGGTCACCTACAATGAGCAGTTCTTC.

The CDR3 here is CASLLAGGYNEQFF. CDR3 nucleotide sequence: TGCGCCAGCCTTTTAGCGGGGGGGTACAATGAGCAGTTCTTC. The J gene is TRBJ2-1, the V gene TRBV10-2, with 11 positions matching TRBD2. Per the germline V gene, CDR1 is WSHSY and CDR2 is SAAADI. There are 14 residues in the CDR3. The V segment lost 8 bases and the J segment 4 bases; nucleotides outside the gene matches: 4.

This chain links TRBV2 with TRBJ1-6; weak D call: TRBD1 (5 bases). The CDR3 loop spans 16 amino acids. Germline V lookup: CDR1 SNHLY, CDR2 FYNNEI. The V gene lost 4 bases and the J gene lost 5 bases, with 15 bases spanning the gap. DNA for the CDR3: TGTGCCAGCAGTGTATTCCTCGGAGGGGATAATTCACCCCTCCACTTT. Protein sequence: CASSVFLGGDNSPLHF.

This clone was counted a single time. This rearrangement joins TRBV14 to TRBJ2-1; D may be TRBD2 (6 bases). Germline CDR1 and CDR2: SGHDN and FVKESK. V dropped 5 bases and J dropped 3 bases, with 8 bases sitting between them. The CDR3 is made up of 13 amino acids. CDR3 sequence reads: CASSIGGYNEQFF. CDR3 DNA sequence: TGTGCCAGCAGCATCGGGGGCTACAATGAGCAGTTCTTC.

This rearrangement joins TRBV6-2 or TRBV6-3 to TRBJ2-7, with a weak D call TRBD1 (6 bases). The CDR3 covers 15 residues. Per the germline V gene, CDR1 is MNHEY and CDR2 is SVGEGT. Deletions cut 6 bases from V and 5 bases from J, with 20 bases between. The CDR3 DNA reads as TGTGCCAGCAGCTCTCCGAGCAGGGGATTACACGAGCAGTACTTC. Translated, it gives CASSSPSRGLHEQYF.

This clone was found once. This chain connects TRBV3-1 (or the pseudogene TRBV3-2) to TRBJ2-1; 8 bases map to TRBD2. Germline V CDR1 and CDR2: LGHDT, YNNKEL (reference sequence). V shed 2 bases, J shed 7 bases, and the junction held 13 bases outside the gene matches. The CDR3 consists of 17 residues. The CDR3 DNA is TGTGCCAGCAGCCAATCCCTTGGGCGGGGCGGGGGGAATGAGCAGTTCTTC. Its protein product is CASSQSLGRGGGNEQFF.

This chain links TRBV4-1 with TRBJ2-7; 7 bases match TRBD1. Germline CDR1 MGHRA, CDR2 YSYEKL. J was trimmed by 4 bases and V by 5 bases; bases with no gene match: 8. The CDR3 has 14 amino acids. The CDR3 bases are TGCGCCAGCAGCTTCCGGACAGGCGATTACGAGCAGTACTTC. Protein: CASSFRTGDYEQYF.